Listed here are 27 T cell receptor beta chains from one sample, sequenced in a study of Graves' ophthalmopathy and Graves' hyperthyroidism. Researchers took RNA transcripts and amplified TCR beta CDR3 regions from them. HTBI primers primed a first-round RT-PCR, and a second-round multiplex PCR followed. TCRdb recomputed calls from the multiplex PCR reads with MiXCR, one row per CDR3 protein. Among hundreds of thousands of distinct CDR3 sequences listed, about two fifths were seen once. Specimen: peripheral blood. Receptors originate from an adult man with Graves' ophthalmopathy.

There are a few counts of this clonotype. The chain employs TRBV2 and TRBJ1-2, with TRBD1 identical over 7 bases. The CDR3 is 15 amino acids. The junction had 9 bases not matched to a gene; V was cut back by 8 bases and J by 0 bases. Per the germline V gene, CDR1 is SNHLY and CDR2 is FYNNEI. In DNA, the CDR3 is TGTGCCAGCCGGGGAACAGGGGAATCTAACTATGGCTACACCTTC. Translation: CASRGTGESNYGYTF. Complete variable domain (other parts from reference TRBV2 and TRBJ1-2): EPEVTQTPSHQVTQMGQEVILRCVPISNHLYFYWYRQILGQKVEFLVSFYNNEISEKSEIFDDQFSVERPDGSNFTLKIRSTKLEDSAMYFCASRGTGESNYGYTFGSGTRLTVV.

The chain employs TRBV4-2 and TRBJ1-4; 9 bases agree with TRBD1. The V gene's germline CDR1 is LGHNA and CDR2 YNFKEQ. The V gene end was trimmed by 0 bases and the J gene end by 8 bases; junction bases not matched to a gene: 4. CDR3 size: 15 residues. DNA for the CDR3: TGTGCCAGCAGCCAAGAAGGGACAGGGACAGAAAAACTGTTTTTT. As protein: CASSQEGTGTEKLFF.

The chain is built from TRBV12-5 and TRBJ2-5, with TRBD2 matching over 11 bases. The CDR3 consists of 19 residues. Germline values: CDR1 LGHNT, CDR2 FRNRAP. V gave up 0 bases and J gave up 5 bases; unmatched junction bases: 14. CDR3 in DNA: TGTGCTAGTGGTTTGGTCGTTCTAGCGGGGGGACTATTGGATGAGACCCAGTACTTC. Translated, it gives CASGLVVLAGGLLDETQYF.

The sample holds many counts of this clonotype. V usage is TRBV20-1 and J usage is TRBJ2-5, with 9 nucleotides matching TRBD2. Losses at the gene ends were 1 base for V and 1 base for J; bases not matched to a gene: 1. There are 14 residues in the CDR3. Germline V CDR1 and CDR2: DFQATT, SNEGSKA (reference sequence). This chain's CDR3 is CSARGTSAQETQYF. CDR3 in DNA: TGCAGTGCTAGAGGGACTAGCGCCCAAGAGACCCAGTACTTC.

This clonotype has more than one count but fewer than ten. The chain carries TRBV5-4 and TRBJ1-1; 7 nucleotides match TRBD1. Per germline, CDR1 SGHNT and CDR2 YYREEE (reference sequence). The CDR3 is 17 residues long. J was trimmed by 5 bases and V by 2 bases; bases with no gene match: 15. The CDR3 coding sequence is TGTGCCAGCAGCTTACCCGGAGTAGGGGGCATTTCGACTGAAGCTTTCTTT. This codes for CASSLPGVGGISTEAFF.

Ten or more counts support this clonotype. The chain joins TRBV12-3 or TRBV12-4 to TRBJ2-5; the D gene could be TRBD1 or TRBD2 (6 bases each). V shed 6 bases and J shed 2 bases, with 10 bases lying between them. CDR3 length equals 13 residues. DNA for the CDR3: TGTGCCAGCAGGTGGGGGGCACAAGAGACCCAGTACTTC. It is translated as CASRWGAQETQYF.

Here the CDR3 DNA reads TGCGCCAGCAGCCTACTCGGGGGGAAAAGAGAGACCCAGTACTTC. This encodes CASSLLGGKRETQYF. The genes are TRBV4-1 and TRBJ2-5; 7 bases map to TRBD2. Germline CDR1 MGHRA, CDR2 YSYEKL. J was trimmed by 4 bases and V by 4 bases; bases with no gene match: 9. The CDR3 runs to 15 residues.

This clonotype has a count of ten or more. The V and J genes are TRBV2 and TRBJ1-4; D call uncertain. V was pared by 0 bases and J by 8 bases, with 10 bases between. The CDR3 sequence is 14 residues long. CDR1 and CDR2 (germline): SNHLY, FYNNEI. In DNA, the CDR3 is TGTGCCAGCAGTGAAGCGTACCGCGACGAAAAACTGTTTTTT. It is translated as CASSEAYRDEKLFF.

The DNA of the CDR3 is TGTGCCAGCAGGTCCCCCGGGACAGGGAGTCAAGAGACCCAGTACTTC. It translates to CASRSPGTGSQETQYF. The chain is built from TRBV25-1 and TRBJ2-5; 9 bases map to TRBD1. Germline V CDR1 and CDR2: MGHDK, SYGVNS. Germline trimming cut 6 bases from V and 2 bases from J; bases unmatched to any gene: 10. The CDR3 is 16 amino acids. Full variable domain (missing parts from reference TRBV25-1 and TRBJ2-5): EADIYQTPRYLVIGTGKKITLECSQTMGHDKMYWYQQDPGMELHLIHYSYGVNSTEKGDLSSESTVSRIRTEHFPLTLESARPSHTSQYLCASRSPGTGSQETQYFGPGTRLLVL.

In this sample, this clonotype turned up many times. The genes are TRBV10-3 and TRBJ1-1; D may be TRBD1 (6 bases). Per germline, CDR1 ENHRY and CDR2 SYGVKD. With 5 bases removed from V and 1 base from J, the gap between germline ends came to 11 bases. CDR3 length: 14 amino acids. The CDR3 DNA reads as TGTGCCATCAGTCGACAGGCCCAGAACACTGAAGCTTTCTTT. Its translation is CAISRQAQNTEAFF.

V usage is TRBV7-9 and J usage is TRBJ1-1, with 9 bases aligning to TRBD1. The CDR3 contains 15 residues. V lost 5 bases to trimming and J lost 1 base; unmatched junction nucleotides: 5. Per the germline V gene, CDR1 is SEHNR and CDR2 is FQNEAQ (reference sequence). CDR3 nucleotide sequence: TGTGCCAGCAGCCCGGGACAGGGAACGAACACTGAAGCTTTCTTT. Translated, it gives CASSPGQGTNTEAFF.

As regards this clonotype: A read error may account for a junction end that differs from germline. This chain uses TRBV10-2 with TRBJ2-5; possible D gene TRBD1, 6 bases. Germline loops: CDR1 WSHSY, CDR2 SAAADI. The CDR3 totals 12 residues. For the CDR3, the DNA is TGTGCCACCAGTGGACAGTCAGAGACCCAGTACTTC. This codes for CATSGQSETQYF.

Regarding this clonotype: With a much larger clone just one base away, this may be a read error. The genes are TRBV19 and TRBJ2-7, with D perhaps matching TRBD1 (6 bases). Trimming took off 4 bases at V and 2 bases at J, with 15 bases between the two ends. The CDR3 runs 15 residues. The germline V gene has CDR1 LNHDA and CDR2 SQIVND (reference sequence). The chain's CDR3 is CASSTLLQGTYEQYF. The DNA for the CDR3 is TGTGCCAGTAGTACCCTCCTGCAGGGGACCTACGAGCAGTACTTC.

This clonotype has ten or more counts. The chain recombines TRBV29-1 with TRBJ1-1; D not certain. Trimming pared 3 bases from V and 0 bases from J, leaving 11 bases between. Germline CDR1 reads SQVTM; CDR2 reads ANQGSEA. The CDR3 has 14 residues. CDR3 sequence reads: CSVESRVMNTEAFF. The CDR3 DNA sequence: TGCAGCGTTGAGTCCCGGGTCATGAACACTGAAGCTTTCTTT.

The sample holds a few counts of this clonotype. V is TRBV6-6 and J is TRBJ1-4, with 10 bases aligning to TRBD1. The CDR3 loop spans 15 amino acids. The V gene end was trimmed by 2 bases and the J gene end by 8 bases; junction bases not matched to a gene: 5. Germline V gene data show CDR1 as MNHNY and CDR2 as SVGAGI (reference sequence). The CDR3 loop is CASSYDGTGVEKLFF. CDR3 sequence (DNA): TGTGCCAGCAGTTACGATGGGACAGGGGTGGAAAAACTGTTTTTT.

The genes are TRBV2 and TRBJ1-2; 8 bases align to TRBD1. There are 13 residues in the CDR3. Germline V gene sequence: CDR1 SNHLY, CDR2 FYNNEI. The V segment lost 6 bases and the J segment 7 bases; nucleotides outside the gene matches: 7. CDR3 amino acids: CASRAGTGSGYTF. CDR3 sequence (DNA): TGTGCCAGCAGGGCGGGGACAGGCTCTGGCTACACCTTC.

V usage is TRBV5-4 and J usage is TRBJ2-7; no definite D call. Germline V gives CDR1 SGHNT, CDR2 YYREEE (reference sequence). V gave up 4 bases and J gave up 9 bases, with 14 bases separating them. The CDR3 covers 12 residues. The CDR3 DNA reads as TGTGCCAGCAGCCCAGGACCTTCCGGGCAGTACTTC. It translates to CASSPGPSGQYF.

This rearrangement joins TRBV9 to TRBJ1-4; D remains unclear. This CDR3 comprises 10 residues. The germline V and J ends were trimmed by 4 bases and 11 bases, with 6 bases remaining between them. In germline, CDR1 is SGDLS, CDR2 YYNGEE. CDR3 region: CASSTGKLFF. The CDR3 coding sequence is TGTGCCAGCAGCACCGGGAAACTGTTTTTT.

This clonotype showed up just a few times. The CDR3 nucleotides read TGTGCCAGCAGCCGCGGGACAGGGGTAATCACCGGGGAGCTGTTTTTT. Its translation: CASSRGTGVITGELFF. The V gene is TRBV6-5, the J gene TRBJ2-2, with 10 bases lining up with TRBD1. CDR1 and CDR2 from the germline V gene are MNHEY and SVGAGI. This CDR3 has 16 amino acids. V was clipped by 6 bases and J by 4 bases; unmatched bases: 8.

Remarks on this clonotype: A much bigger clone sits one base away, suggesting this may be a read error. This chain uses TRBV12-3 or TRBV12-4 with TRBJ1-1; 8 bases match TRBD1. J gave up 5 bases and V 6 bases, and 8 bases lay outside the gene matches. The length of the CDR3 is 14 residues. The CDR3 nucleotides are TGTGCCAGCAGCCCCGAGGGACAGGCGACTGAAGCTTTCTTT. This encodes CASSPEGQATEAFF.

This clonotype was picked up many times. The chain combines TRBV15 with TRBJ1-5; D not resolved. The CDR3 contains 15 residues. Per germline, CDR1 LNHNV and CDR2 YYDKDF (reference sequence). Trimming pared 0 bases from V and 3 bases from J, leaving 9 bases between. Here the CDR3 DNA reads TGTGCCACCAGCAGAGATCGAGAGTCCAATCAGCCCCAGCATTTT. Residues: CATSRDRESNQPQHF.

The V call is TRBV25-1, the J call TRBJ1-3; D is uncertain. Germline values: CDR1 MGHDK, CDR2 SYGVNS. V lost 8 bases and J 0 bases, leaving 17 bases between the germline ends. The CDR3 totals 16 residues. CDR3 residues: CASARAGFLSGNTIYF. In DNA, the CDR3 is TGTGCCAGCGCTAGGGCAGGCTTTCTCTCTGGAAACACCATATATTTT.

On this clonotype itself: This may be a read error: a much more frequent sequence differs by one nucleotide. The chain carries TRBV6-5 and TRBJ1-1; no clear D. The CDR3 totals 8 residues. Germline CDR1 MNHEY, CDR2 SVGAGI. This chain's CDR3 is CASTGAFF. The DNA for the CDR3 is TGTGCCAGCACTGGAGCTTTCTTT.

This clonotype was seen a handful of times. The V call is TRBV19, the J call TRBJ2-7, with 7 bases lining up with TRBD2. From germline, CDR1 is LNHDA and CDR2 SQIVND (reference sequence). The CDR3 sequence is 14 residues long. Trimming cost V 3 bases and J 4 bases; bases outside gene matches: 6. CDR3 region: CASSMVGRAYEQYF. The CDR3 coding sequence is TGTGCCAGTAGTATGGTGGGGAGGGCTTACGAGCAGTACTTC.

This clonotype was seen many times. The chain couples TRBV7-9 to TRBJ2-5, with 7 bases identical to TRBD2. Germline CDR1 reads SEHNR; CDR2 reads FQNEAQ (reference sequence). The V and J ends lost 5 bases and 2 bases, in that order; junction bases with no gene match: 8. The CDR3 is 15 residues long. The CDR3 nucleotides are TGTGCCAGCAGCGACTCGAGGACTAGTCAAGAGACCCAGTACTTC. It translates to CASSDSRTSQETQYF.

The CDR3, as DNA: TGTGCCATCAAAAGGGCAGCCGTGGCGAACTATGGCTACACCTTC. Translated: CAIKRAAVANYGYTF. The chain joins TRBV10-3 to TRBJ1-2, with D uncertain. CDR1 and CDR2 from the germline V gene are ENHRY and SYGVKD. V was clipped by 7 bases and J by 2 bases, with 17 bases between them. The CDR3 contains 15 residues.

This clonotype showed up many times. The CDR3 DNA reads TGTGCCACCGGCCGGGGGGACGAGCAGTACTTC. It codes for CATGRGDEQYF. The V gene is TRBV15, the J gene TRBJ2-7; TRBD2 matches 7 bases. The CDR3 sequence is 11 residues long. V trimming: 8 bases; J trimming: 5 bases; junction bases outside the gene matches: 3. Germline CDR1 reads LNHNV; CDR2 reads YYDKDF (reference sequence). Drawing the rest from reference TRBV15 and TRBJ2-7, the complete variable domain is DAMVIQNPRYQVTQFGKPVTLSCSQTLNHNVMYWYQQKSSQAPKLLFHYYDKDFNNEADTPDNFQSRRPNTSFCFLDIRSPGLGDTAMYLCATGRGDEQYFGPGTRLTVT.